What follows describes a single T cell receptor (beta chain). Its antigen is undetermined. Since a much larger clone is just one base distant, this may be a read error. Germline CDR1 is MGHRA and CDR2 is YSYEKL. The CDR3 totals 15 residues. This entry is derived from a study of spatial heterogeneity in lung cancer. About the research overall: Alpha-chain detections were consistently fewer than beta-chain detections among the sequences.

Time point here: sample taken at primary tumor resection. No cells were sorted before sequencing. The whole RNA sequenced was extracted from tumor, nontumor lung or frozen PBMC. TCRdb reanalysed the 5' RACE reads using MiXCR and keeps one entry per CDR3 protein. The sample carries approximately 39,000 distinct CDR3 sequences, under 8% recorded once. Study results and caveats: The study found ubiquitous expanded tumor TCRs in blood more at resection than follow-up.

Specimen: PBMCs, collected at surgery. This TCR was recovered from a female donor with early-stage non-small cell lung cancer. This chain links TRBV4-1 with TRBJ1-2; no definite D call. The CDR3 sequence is CANSQDRGRSYGYTF. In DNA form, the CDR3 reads TGCGCCAACAGCCAAGATCGTGGCAGGTCCTATGGCTACACCTTC.